This entry describes one T cell receptor (beta chain). Its antigen is as yet unknown. The data were obtained in a study of T cells expressing NK-cell markers. For the study at large: Repertoires of TCR beta were obtained from T cells sorted as CD3+CD56+NKG2C+, CD3+CD56+NKG2C- and CD3+CD56-NKG2C+. Study results and limitations: The HCMV specificity of the expanded NKG2C+ T cell clones stayed unresolved.

CDR3 length equals 17 residues. CDR1 MNHEY and CDR2 SMNVEV come from the germline V gene (reference sequence). UMIs accompanied the 5'RACE template switching by which TCR beta cDNA was made. TCRdb reprocessed the 5' RACE reads, with one entry per CDR3 protein and no DNA. The specimen's table records about 460,000 distinct CDR3 sequences. This TCR derives from a woman aged 45-65 years in good health. The sample taken for sequencing was blood T cells: a sorted CD56 or NKG2C T cell subset, CD4+ or CD8+ T cells, or bulk PBMC T cells (not recorded which). The V and J genes are TRBV27 and TRBJ2-3; there is no DNA to check the TCRdb D call of TRBD2. The CDR3 here is CASSLGVRTPGTDTQYF.